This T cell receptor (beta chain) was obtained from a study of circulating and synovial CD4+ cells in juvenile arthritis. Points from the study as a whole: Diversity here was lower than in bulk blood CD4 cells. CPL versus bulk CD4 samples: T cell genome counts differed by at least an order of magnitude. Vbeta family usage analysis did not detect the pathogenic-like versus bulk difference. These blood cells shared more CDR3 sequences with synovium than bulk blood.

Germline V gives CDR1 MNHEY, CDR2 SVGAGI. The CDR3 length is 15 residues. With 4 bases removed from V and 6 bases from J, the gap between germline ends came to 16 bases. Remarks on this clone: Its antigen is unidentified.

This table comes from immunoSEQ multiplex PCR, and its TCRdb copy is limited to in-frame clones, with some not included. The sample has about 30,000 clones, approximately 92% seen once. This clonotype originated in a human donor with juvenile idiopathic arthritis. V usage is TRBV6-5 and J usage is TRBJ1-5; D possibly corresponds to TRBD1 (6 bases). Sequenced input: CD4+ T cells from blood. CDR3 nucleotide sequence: TGTGCCAGCAGTTCACATGAACAGGGCGGTCAGCCCCAGCATTTT. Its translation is CASSSHEQGGQPQHF.